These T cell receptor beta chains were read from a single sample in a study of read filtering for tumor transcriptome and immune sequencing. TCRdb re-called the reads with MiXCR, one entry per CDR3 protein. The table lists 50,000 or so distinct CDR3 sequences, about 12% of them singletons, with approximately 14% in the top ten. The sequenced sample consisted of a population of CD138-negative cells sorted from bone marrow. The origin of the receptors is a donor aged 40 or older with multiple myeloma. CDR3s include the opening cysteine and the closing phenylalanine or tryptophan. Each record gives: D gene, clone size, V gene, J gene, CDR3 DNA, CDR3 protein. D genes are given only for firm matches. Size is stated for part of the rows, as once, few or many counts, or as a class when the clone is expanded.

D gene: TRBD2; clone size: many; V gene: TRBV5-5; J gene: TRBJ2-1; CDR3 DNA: TGTGCCAGCAGCTTAGGTAGAGTAGCGGGAGGGCCGTACAATGAGCAGTTCTTC; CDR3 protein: CASSLGRVAGGPYNEQFF
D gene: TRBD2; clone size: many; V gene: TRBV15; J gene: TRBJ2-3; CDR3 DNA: TGTGCCACCAGCAGTCCCCGACTAGCGGATACAGATACGCAGTATTTT; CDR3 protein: CATSSPRLADTDTQYF
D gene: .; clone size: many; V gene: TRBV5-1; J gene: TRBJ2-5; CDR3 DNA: TGCGCCAGCAGCCCCGGGGACGGTCAAGAGACCCAGTACTTC; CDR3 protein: CASSPGDGQETQYF
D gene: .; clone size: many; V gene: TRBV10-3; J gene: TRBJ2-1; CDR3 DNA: TGTGCCATCAGTGAGTCTGGGGGATACAATGAGCAGTTCTTC; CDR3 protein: CAISESGGYNEQFF
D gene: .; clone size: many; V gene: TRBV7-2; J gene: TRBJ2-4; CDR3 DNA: TGTGCCAGCAGCCCCCGAGGGGGGGCCATTAACATTCAGTACTTC; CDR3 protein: CASSPRGGAINIQYF
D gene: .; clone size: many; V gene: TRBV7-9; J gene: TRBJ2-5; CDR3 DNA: TGTGCCAGCAGCGAAAGCCCGGGAGAGACCCAGTACTTC; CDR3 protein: CASSESPGETQYF
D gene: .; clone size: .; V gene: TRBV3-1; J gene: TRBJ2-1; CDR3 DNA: TGTGCCAGCAGCCTAAACAGGGCGTACAATGGGCAGTTCTTC; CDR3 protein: CASSLNRAYNGQFF
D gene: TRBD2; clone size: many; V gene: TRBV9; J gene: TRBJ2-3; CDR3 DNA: TGTGCCAGCAGCGTACTAGCGGGAGGAGGGGTAGATACGCAGTATTTT; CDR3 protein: CASSVLAGGGVDTQYF
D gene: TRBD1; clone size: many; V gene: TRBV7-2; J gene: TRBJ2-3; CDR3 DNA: TGTGCCGTTCCCGCACAGGGGGGTGGAATTGCAGATACGCAGTATTTT; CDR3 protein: CAVPAQGGGIADTQYF
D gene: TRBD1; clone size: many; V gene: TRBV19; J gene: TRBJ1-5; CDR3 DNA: TGTGCCAGTAGTAACACCGGGACAGCACCTGGGCCCCAGCATTTT; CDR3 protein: CASSNTGTAPGPQHF
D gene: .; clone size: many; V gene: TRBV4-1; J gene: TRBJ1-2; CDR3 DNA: TGCGCCAGCAGCCAAGCTCCGGACGGAACCCGGGGCTACACCTTC; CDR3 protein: CASSQAPDGTRGYTF
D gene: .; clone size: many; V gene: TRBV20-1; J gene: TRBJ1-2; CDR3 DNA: TGCAGTGCTAGCCCACTTGGGGGCTACACCTTC; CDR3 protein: CSASPLGGYTF
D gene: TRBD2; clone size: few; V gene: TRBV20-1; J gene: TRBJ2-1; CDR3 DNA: TGCAGTGCTAACCCGGGACTAGCGGACTCCTACAATGAGCAGTTCTTC; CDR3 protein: CSANPGLADSYNEQFF
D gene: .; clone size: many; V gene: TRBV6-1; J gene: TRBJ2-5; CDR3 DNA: TGTGCCAGCAGGGAACTGGGCGGTGGCGAGACCCAGTACTTC; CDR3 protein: CASRELGGGETQYF
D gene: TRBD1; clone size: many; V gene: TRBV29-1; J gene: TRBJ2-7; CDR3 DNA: TGCAGCGTGACAGGGGATTCCTACGAGCAGTACTTC; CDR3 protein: CSVTGDSYEQYF
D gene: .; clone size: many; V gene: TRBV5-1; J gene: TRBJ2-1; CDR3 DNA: TGCGCCAGCAGAAAAACAGGGAGGGGTGATTTCGATGAGCAGTTCTTC; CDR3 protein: CASRKTGRGDFDEQFF
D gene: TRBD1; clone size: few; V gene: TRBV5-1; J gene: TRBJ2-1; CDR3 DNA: TGCGCCAGCAGCCCAGGACAGGGAACCTACAATGGGCAGTTCTTC; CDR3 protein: CASSPGQGTYNGQFF
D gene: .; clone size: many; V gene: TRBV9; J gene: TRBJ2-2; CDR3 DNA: TGTGCCAGCAGCGGCGTCGGGGGAAGGGCGGGGGAGCTGTTTTTT; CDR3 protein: CASSGVGGRAGELFF
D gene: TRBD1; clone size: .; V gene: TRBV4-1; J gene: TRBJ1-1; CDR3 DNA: TGCGCCAGCAGCCGGACAGGGAGCACTGAAGCTTTCTTT; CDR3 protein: CASSRTGSTEAFF
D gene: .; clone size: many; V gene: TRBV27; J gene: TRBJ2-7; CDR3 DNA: TGTGCCAGCTCCCGAAGGGCAGGGCTTAACGAGCAGTACTTC; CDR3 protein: CASSRRAGLNEQYF
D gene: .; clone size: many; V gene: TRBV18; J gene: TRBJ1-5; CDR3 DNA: TGTGCCAGCTCACCGGACGGGGATCAGCCCCAGCATTTT; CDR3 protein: CASSPDGDQPQHF
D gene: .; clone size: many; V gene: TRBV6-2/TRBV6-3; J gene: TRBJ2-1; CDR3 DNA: TGTGCCAGCAGAGAGGGCTACAATGAGCGGTTCTTC; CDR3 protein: CASREGYNERFF
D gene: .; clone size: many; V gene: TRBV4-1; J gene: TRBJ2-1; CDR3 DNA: TGCGCCAGCAGCCCGCTGCCGGGAACAATAGTAAAGCAGTTCTTC; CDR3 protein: CASSPLPGTIVKQFF
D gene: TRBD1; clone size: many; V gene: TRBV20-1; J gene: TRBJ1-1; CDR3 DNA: TGCAGTGCTAGTCTCCGGGACAGGGGAGGAGCTTTCTTT; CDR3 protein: CSASLRDRGGAFF
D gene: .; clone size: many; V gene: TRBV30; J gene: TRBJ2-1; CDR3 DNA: TGTGCCTGGAGTGTTGGCAGGGCCAATGAGCAGTTCTTC; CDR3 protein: CAWSVGRANEQFF
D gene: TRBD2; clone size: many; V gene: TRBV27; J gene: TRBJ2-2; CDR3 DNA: TGTGCCAGCAGGGCCCCCGGGACTAGCCGAACCGGGGAGCTGTTTTTT; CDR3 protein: CASRAPGTSRTGELFF
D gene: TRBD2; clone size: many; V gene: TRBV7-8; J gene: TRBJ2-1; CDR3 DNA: TGTGCCAGCTCCCCGGGACTAGACGCGAGGGGGCAGTTCTTC; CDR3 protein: CASSPGLDARGQFF
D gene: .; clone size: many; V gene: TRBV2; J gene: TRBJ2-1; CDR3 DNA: TGTGCCAGCCTTCGGGACCCGAGTCGGAATGAGCAGTTCTTC; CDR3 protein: CASLRDPSRNEQFF
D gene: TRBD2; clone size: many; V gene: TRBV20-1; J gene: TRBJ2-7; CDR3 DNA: TGCAGTGTTGGGACTAGCGGGAGCTCCTACGAGCAGTACTTC; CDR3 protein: CSVGTSGSSYEQYF
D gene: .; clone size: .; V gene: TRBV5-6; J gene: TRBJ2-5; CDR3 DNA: TGTGCCAGCAGTCCCGGGACACGGCAGATAGAGACCCAGTACTTC; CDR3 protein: CASSPGTRQIETQYF
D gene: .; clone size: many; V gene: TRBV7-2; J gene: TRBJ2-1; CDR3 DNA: TGTGCCAGCAGCTTAACCGCAACGTATGAGCAGTTCTTC; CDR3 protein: CASSLTATYEQFF
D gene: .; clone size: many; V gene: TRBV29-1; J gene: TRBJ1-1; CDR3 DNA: TGCAGCGTTGGCAGGGGCGGTAATCCGAACACTGAAGCTTTCTTT; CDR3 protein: CSVGRGGNPNTEAFF
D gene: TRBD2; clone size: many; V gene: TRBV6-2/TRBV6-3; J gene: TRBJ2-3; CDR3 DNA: TGTGCCAGCAGTTCCGGGACTACCGGTCGATTGTATTTT; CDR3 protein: CASSSGTTGRLYF
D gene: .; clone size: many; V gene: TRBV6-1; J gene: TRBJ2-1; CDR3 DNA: TGTGCCAGCATCAAAGGGAGGAATGAGCAGTTCTTC; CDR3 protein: CASIKGRNEQFF
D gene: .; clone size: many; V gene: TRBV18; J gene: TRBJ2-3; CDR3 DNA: TGTGCCAGCTCGGGGGCCAGAAGCACAGATACGCAGTATTTT; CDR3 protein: CASSGARSTDTQYF
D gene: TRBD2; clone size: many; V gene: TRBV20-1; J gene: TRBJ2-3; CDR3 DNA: TGCAGTGCTAGAGCCCCGGGGAACGGGAGGGCCTTTGGGAACACAGATACGCAGTATTTT; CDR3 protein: CSARAPGNGRAFGNTDTQYF
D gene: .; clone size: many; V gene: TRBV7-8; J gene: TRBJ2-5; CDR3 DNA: TGTGCCAGCAGCCCCCCGGGGAGGCGGGAGACCCAGTACTTC; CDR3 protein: CASSPPGRRETQYF
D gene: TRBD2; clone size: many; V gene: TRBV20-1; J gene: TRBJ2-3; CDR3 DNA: TGCAGTGCTGATGGACTAGAGCTAGCAGATACGCAGTATTTT; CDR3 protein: CSADGLELADTQYF
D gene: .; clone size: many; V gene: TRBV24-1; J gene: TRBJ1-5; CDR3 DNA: TGTGCCACCAGTGAACCGGGACGAGGGAATAATCAGCCCCAGCATTTT; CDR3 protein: CATSEPGRGNNQPQHF
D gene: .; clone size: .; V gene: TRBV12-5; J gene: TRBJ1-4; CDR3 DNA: TGTGCTAGTGGTTTGAAGGGGTTCACGACTAATGAAAAACTGCTTTTT; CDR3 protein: CASGLKGFTTNEKLLF
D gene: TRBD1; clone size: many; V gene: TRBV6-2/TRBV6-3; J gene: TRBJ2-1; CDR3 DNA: TGTGCCAGCAGTTTTACGACAGGGGATAATGAGCAGCTCTTC; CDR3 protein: CASSFTTGDNEQLF
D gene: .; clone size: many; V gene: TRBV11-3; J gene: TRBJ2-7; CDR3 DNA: TGTGCCAGCAGCTCGAGGGAAACCTACGAGCAGTACTTC; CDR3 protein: CASSSRETYEQYF
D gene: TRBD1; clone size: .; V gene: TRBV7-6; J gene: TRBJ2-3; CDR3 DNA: TGTGCCAGCAGCTTAACTGACAGGGGGGGACTCACAGATACGCAGTATTTT; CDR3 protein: CASSLTDRGGLTDTQYF
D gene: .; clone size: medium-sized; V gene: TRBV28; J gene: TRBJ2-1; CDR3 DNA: TGTGCCAGCAGCCAACTCTCCTACAATGAGCAGTTCTTC; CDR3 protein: CASSQLSYNEQFF
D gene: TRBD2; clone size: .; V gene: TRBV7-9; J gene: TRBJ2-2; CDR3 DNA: TGTGCCAGCAGAACTAGCGGGAGCCCCGGGGAGCTGTTTTTT; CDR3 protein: CASRTSGSPGELFF
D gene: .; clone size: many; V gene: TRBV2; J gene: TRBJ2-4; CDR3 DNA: TGTGCCAGCAGTGCAGGAGAGGGAAACATTCAGTACTTC; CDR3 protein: CASSAGEGNIQYF